Each of the 12 T cell receptor beta chains below was sequenced from the same sample in a study of esophageal squamous cell carcinoma under preoperative chemotherapy. TCRdb re-called the PCR reads through MiXCR, storing one row per CDR3 protein. The data show some 30,000 distinct CDR3 sequences, with 52% seen just once and 20% to 25% held by the top ten. Indicated time point: after preoperative PTX-NDP chemotherapy. Sampling was done from a patient given preoperative chemotherapy. Every receptor here comes from a human donor with esophageal squamous cell carcinoma. The donor label of this sample is uncertain.

V gene TRBV7-6 combines with J gene TRBJ2-7, with a weak D call TRBD1 (5 bases). Trimming stripped 1 base from V and 4 bases from J, with 14 bases between. This CDR3 spans 15 amino acids. Germline assignment: CDR1 SGHVS and CDR2 FNYEAQ. The CDR3 nucleotides are TGTGCCAGCAGCTTAGGGCAGGGCCCCTCGTACGAGCAGTACTTC. Translating gives CASSLGQGPSYEQYF.

The chain joins TRBV7-9 to TRBJ2-5; tentative D call: TRBD2 (6 bases). Judging by the DNA end, TRBJ2-7 fits better; the J call may be wrong. Germline assignment: CDR1 SEHNR and CDR2 FQNEAQ (reference sequence). The CDR3 is 15 amino acids. CDR3 in DNA: TGTGCCAGCAGCCCGCGACGCGACGGGAGCCGCGAGCAGTACTTC. Its translation is CASSPRRDGSREQYF.

The chain has TRBV7-8 and TRBJ2-3, with TRBD2 matching over 8 bases. Germline V gene sequence: CDR1 SGHVS, CDR2 FQNEAQ. The CDR3 length is 15 residues. V lost 1 base, J lost 12 bases, and 12 bases stayed unmatched. The chain's CDR3 is CASSLVGGGTDIQYF. CDR3 nucleotides: TGTGCCAGCAGCTTAGTCGGGGGGGGCACAGACATTCAGTATTTT.

The rearrangement links TRBV6-1 to TRBJ2-4, with D perhaps matching TRBD1 or TRBD2 (5 bases each). The CDR3 is 14 amino acids. CDR1 is MNHNS, CDR2 SASEGT, per germline. The DNA of the CDR3 is TGTGGCGGCACGGGGCGGCGAGCCGTCAACATTCAGTACTTC. Residues: CGGTGRRAVNIQYF.

The J gene is TRBJ2-1, the V gene TRBV7-2; possible D gene TRBD2, 6 bases. The germline V gene has CDR1 SGHTA and CDR2 FQGNSA. This CDR3 is 14 amino acids long. V was shortened by 3 bases and J by 7 bases, with 13 bases between the two germline ends. The CDR3 region has the DNA TGTGCCAGCAGCTTGACGGGAGCAAGGAATGAGCAGTTCTTC. It specifies CASSLTGARNEQFF.

A word on this clonotype: One end of the junction varies from germline; a read error may be responsible. The chain uses TRBV6-4 and TRBJ2-6; D may be TRBD1 or TRBD2 (5 bases each). There are 17 residues in the CDR3. Germline V lookup: CDR1 MRHNA, CDR2 SNTAGT. CDR3 region: CASSDGTGTPGANDQTF. Written as DNA, the CDR3 is TGTGCCAGCAGTGACGGGACGGGAACCCCTGGGGCCAACGACCAGACCTTC.

A remark on this clonotype: The junction departs from the called germline gene at one end, perhaps through a read error. The rearrangement uses TRBV7-8 and TRBJ2-4; TRBD2 matches 7 bases. The CDR3 length is 16 residues. Germline values: CDR1 SGHVS, CDR2 FQNEAQ. CDR3 amino acids: CASRVLGGGAKNTQYF. In DNA, the CDR3 is TGTGCCAGCCGCGTCCTGGGGGGGGGAGCCAAAAACACTCAGTACTTC.

The chain combines TRBV6-1 with TRBJ2-1; 9 nucleotides agree with TRBD2. This CDR3 spans 14 amino acids. CDR1 and CDR2 (germline): MNHNS, SASEGT. The junction had 6 bases not matched to a gene; V was cut back by 7 bases and J by 5 bases. The DNA of the CDR3 is TGTGCCAGCACTGGGGCTAGCGGGAACAATGAGCAGTTCTTC. It codes for CASTGASGNNEQFF.

CDR3 sequence (DNA): TGTGCCAGCAGGCCGGTGGGCGGAACTTACAATGAGCAGTACTTC. Translating gives CASRPVGGTYNEQYF. This rearrangement joins TRBV6-1 to TRBJ2-1; unclear D gene. The J call may be in error: the DNA end matches TRBJ2-7 better. The germline CDR1 and CDR2 sequences are MNHNS and SASEGT. This CDR3 has 15 amino acids.

The J gene is TRBJ2-3, the V gene TRBV12-3 or TRBV12-4; D may match TRBD1 or TRBD2 (5 bases each). The better agreement between TRBJ2-7 and the DNA end casts doubt on the J call. The CDR3 extends over 16 amino acids. CDR3 nucleotide sequence: TGTGCCAGCAGTACTACGGGGCTGGGAGCCACAGATATGCAGTACTTC. Translated, it gives CASSTTGLGATDMQYF.

In this sample, this clonotype turned up a few times. This chain links TRBV19 with TRBJ1-2, with 7 bases lining up with TRBD1. CDR3 length equals 14 residues. The V gene end was trimmed by 7 bases and the J gene end by 3 bases; junction bases not matched to a gene: 8. Germline CDR1 LNHDA, CDR2 SQIVND (reference sequence). CDR3: CASIRRGDHYGYTF. The CDR3 nucleotides are TGTGCCAGTATTCGCAGGGGGGATCACTATGGCTACACCTTC.

The V and J genes are TRBV7-8 and TRBJ2-3; 11 nucleotides line up with TRBD2. V trimming: 11 bases; J trimming: 0 bases; junction bases outside the gene matches: 7. Germline-derived CDR1 and CDR2 are SGHVS and FQNEAQ. The CDR3 consists of 15 residues. The CDR3 loop reads CAGGLAEFSTDTQYF. The CDR3 DNA reads TGTGCCGGGGGACTAGCGGAGTTTAGCACAGATACGCAGTATTTT.